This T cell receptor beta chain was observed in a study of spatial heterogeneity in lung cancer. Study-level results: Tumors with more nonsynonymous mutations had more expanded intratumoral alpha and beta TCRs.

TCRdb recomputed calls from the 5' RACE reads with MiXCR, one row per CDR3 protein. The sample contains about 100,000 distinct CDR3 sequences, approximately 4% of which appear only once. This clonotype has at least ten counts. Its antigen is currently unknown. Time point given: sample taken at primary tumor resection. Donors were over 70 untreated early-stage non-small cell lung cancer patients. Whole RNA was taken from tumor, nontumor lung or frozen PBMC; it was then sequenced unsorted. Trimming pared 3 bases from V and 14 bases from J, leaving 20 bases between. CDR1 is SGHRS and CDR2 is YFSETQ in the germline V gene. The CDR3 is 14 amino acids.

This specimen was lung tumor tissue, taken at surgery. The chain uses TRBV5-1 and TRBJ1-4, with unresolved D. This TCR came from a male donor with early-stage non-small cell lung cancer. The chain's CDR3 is CASSSRPETNGLFF. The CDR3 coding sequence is TGCGCCAGCAGCTCTAGGCCGGAGACAAATGGTCTGTTTTTT.